This T cell receptor beta chain was sequenced during a study of CD8+ T cells in alopecia areata. On the study more broadly: Female C3H/HeJ mice aged about 7-10 weeks received skin from roughly 6-13-month-old C3H/HeJ donors with spontaneous alopecia.

RNA was extracted and reverse transcribed into cDNA as the sequencing template. The table came from immunoSEQ multiplex PCR; TCRdb's copy has only in-frame clones and leaves some out. Altogether approximately 110,000 clones were found in the sample, and no singletons occur. The table lists this clone with a few counts. Gene names and germline match the mouse. Sample: lesional skin. The clonotype was recovered from a C3H/HeJ mouse with alopecia areata. For this strain, the MHC haplotype corresponds to H2-k.

This CDR3 is CTCSEGLGVLYEQYF. The sequenced CDR3 bases are TGCACCTGCAGTGAGGGACTGGGGGTTCTTTAT. The chain carries TRBV1 and TRBJ2-7, with 11 nucleotides matching TRBD2. The missing CDR3 end, 4 residues past where the read stops, is filled in from the germline J gene. In germline, CDR1 is NSQYPW, CDR2 LRSPGD (reference sequence). The CDR3 runs 15 residues.